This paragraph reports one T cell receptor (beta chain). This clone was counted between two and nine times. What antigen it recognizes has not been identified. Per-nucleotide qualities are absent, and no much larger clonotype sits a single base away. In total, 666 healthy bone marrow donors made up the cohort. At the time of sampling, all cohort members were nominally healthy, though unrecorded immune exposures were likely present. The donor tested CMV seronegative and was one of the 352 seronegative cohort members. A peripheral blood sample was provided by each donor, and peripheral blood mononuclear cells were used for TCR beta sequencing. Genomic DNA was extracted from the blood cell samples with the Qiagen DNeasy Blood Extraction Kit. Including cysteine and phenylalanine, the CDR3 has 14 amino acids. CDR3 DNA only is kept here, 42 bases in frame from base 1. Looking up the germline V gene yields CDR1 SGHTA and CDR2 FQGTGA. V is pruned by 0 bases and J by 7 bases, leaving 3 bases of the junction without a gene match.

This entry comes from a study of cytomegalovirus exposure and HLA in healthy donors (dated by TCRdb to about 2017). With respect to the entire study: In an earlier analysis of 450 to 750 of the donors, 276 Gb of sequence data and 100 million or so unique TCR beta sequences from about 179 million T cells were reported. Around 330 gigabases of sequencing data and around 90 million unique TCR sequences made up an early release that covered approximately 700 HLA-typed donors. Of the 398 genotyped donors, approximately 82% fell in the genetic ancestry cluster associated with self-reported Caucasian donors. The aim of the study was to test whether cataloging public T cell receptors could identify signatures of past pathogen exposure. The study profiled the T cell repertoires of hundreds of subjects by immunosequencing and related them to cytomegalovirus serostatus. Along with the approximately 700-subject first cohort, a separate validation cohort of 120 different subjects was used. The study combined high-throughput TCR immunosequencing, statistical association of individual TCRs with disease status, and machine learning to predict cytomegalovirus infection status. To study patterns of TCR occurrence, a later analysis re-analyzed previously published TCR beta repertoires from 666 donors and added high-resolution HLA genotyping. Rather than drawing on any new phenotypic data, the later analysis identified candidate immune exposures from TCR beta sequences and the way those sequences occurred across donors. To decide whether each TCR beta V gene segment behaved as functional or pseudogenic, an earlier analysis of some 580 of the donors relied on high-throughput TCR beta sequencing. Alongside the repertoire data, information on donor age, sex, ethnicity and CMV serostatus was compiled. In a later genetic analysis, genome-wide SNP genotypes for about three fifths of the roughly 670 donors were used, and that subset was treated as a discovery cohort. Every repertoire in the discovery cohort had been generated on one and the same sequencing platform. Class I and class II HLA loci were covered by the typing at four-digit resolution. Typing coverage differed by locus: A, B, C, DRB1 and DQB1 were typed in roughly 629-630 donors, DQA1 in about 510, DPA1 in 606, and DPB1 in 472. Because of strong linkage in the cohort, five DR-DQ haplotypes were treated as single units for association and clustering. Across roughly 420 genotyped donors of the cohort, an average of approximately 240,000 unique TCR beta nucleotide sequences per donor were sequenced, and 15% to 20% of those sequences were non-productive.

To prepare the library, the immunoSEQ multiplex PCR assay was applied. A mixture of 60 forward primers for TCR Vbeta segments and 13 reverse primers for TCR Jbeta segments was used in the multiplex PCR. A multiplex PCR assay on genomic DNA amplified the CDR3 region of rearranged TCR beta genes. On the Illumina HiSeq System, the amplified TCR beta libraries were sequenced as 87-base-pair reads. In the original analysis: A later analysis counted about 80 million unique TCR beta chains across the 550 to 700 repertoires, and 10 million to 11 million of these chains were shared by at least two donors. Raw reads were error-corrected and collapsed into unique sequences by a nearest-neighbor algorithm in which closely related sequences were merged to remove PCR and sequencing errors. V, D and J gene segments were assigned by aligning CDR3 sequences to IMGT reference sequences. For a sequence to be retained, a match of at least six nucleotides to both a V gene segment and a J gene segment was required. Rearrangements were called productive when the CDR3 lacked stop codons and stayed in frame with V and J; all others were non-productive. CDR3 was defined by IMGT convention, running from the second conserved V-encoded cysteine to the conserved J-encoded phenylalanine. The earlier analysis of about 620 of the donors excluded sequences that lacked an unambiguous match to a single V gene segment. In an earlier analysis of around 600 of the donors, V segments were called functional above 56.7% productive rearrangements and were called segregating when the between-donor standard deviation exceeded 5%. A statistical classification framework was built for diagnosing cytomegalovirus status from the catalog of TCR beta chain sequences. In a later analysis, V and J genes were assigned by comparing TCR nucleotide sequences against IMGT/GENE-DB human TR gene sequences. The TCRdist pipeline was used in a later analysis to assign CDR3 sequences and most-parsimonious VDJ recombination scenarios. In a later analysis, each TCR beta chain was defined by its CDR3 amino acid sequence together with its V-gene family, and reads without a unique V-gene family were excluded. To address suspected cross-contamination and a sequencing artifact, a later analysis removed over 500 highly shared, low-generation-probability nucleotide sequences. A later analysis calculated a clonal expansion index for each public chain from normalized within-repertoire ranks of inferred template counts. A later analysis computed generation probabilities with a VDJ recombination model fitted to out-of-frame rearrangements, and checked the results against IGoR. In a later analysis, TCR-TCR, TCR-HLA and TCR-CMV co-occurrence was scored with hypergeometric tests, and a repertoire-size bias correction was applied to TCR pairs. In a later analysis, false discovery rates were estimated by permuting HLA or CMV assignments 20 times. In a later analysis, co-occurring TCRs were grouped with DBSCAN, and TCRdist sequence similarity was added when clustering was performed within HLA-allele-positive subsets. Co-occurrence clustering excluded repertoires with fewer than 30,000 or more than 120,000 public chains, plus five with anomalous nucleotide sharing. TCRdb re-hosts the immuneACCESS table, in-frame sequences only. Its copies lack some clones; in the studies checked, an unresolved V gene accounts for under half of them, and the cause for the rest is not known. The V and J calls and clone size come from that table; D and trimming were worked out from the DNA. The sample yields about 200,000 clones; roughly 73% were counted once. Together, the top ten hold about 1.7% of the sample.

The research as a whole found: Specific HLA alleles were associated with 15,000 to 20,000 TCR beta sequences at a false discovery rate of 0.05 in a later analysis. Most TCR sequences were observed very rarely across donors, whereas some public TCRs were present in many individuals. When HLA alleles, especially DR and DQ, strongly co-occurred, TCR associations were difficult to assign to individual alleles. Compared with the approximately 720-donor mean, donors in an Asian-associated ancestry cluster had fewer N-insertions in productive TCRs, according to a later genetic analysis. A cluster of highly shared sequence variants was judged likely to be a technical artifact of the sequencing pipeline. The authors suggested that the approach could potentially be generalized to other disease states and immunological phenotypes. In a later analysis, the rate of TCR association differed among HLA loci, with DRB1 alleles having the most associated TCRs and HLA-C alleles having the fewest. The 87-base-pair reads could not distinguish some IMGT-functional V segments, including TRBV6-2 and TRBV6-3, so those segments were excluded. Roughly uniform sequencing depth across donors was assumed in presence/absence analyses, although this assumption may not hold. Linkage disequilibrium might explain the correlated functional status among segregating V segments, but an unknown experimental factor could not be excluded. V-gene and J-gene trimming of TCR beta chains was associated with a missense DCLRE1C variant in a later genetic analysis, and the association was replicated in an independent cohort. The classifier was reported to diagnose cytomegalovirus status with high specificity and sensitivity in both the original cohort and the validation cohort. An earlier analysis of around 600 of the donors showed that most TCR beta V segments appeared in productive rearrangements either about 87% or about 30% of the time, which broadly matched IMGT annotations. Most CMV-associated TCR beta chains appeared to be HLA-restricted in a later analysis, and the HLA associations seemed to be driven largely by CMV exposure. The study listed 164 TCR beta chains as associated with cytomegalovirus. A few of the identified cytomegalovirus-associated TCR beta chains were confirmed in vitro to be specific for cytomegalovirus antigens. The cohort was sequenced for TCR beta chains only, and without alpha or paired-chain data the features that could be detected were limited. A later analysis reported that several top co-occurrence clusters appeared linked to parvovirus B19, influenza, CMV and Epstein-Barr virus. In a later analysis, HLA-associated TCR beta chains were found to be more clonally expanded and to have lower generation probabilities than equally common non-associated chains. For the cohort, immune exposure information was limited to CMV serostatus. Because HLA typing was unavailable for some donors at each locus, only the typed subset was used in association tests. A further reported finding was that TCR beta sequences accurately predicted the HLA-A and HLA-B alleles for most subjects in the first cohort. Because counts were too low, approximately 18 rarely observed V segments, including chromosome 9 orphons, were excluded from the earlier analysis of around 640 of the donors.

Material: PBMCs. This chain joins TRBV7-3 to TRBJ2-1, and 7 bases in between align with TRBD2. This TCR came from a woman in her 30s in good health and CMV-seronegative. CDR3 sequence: CASSLTSGFNEQFF. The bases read TGTGCCAGCAGCTTAACTAGCGGGTTTAATGAGCAGTTCTTC.